A single sample is the source of the 19 T cell receptor beta chains below, sequenced in a study of T cell clonotyping in hematopoietic cell transplantation. Measured with immunoSEQ multiplex PCR; TCRdb has only the in-frame clones, and not every one. The table lists 6,100 or so clones, 66% of them singletons. The source material was PBMCs, sampled 180 days after allogeneic stem cell transplant. The receptor source for this set is a male patient between 45 and 59 years old who had an allogeneic stem cell transplant from an unrelated donor, so the T cells may come from the graft donor. Some clones in this sample may be carry-over from other donors' samples.

The table lists this clone with a count of one. The chain has TRBV7-8 and TRBJ1-2, with 8 positions matching TRBD1. There are 15 residues in the CDR3. The ends lost 5 bases at V and 4 bases at J; junction bases unmatched: 9. CDR1 and CDR2 from the germline V gene are SGHVS and FQNEAQ. The CDR3 protein is CASSPQGVVAYGYTF. The CDR3 DNA reads as TGTGCCAGCAGCCCACAGGGGGTTGTGGCCTATGGCTACACCTTC. Full variable domain (remainder filled in from reference TRBV7-8 and TRBJ1-2): GAGVSQSPRYKVAKRGQDVALRCDPISGHVSLFWYQQALGQGPEFLTYFQNEAQLDKSGLPSDRFFAERPEGSVSTLKIQRTQQEDSAVYLCASSPQGVVAYGYTFGSGTRLTVV.

The chain combines TRBV19 with TRBJ1-5; D possibly corresponds to TRBD1 (6 bases). The V end lost 2 bases, the J end lost 3 bases, and 11 bases lay between the germline ends. Per the germline V gene, CDR1 is LNHDA and CDR2 is SQIVND (reference sequence). The CDR3 is made up of 15 amino acids. The CDR3 nucleotides are TGTGCCAGTAGTATACAGTGGGGGGCCAATCAGCCCCAGCATTTT. The encoded protein is CASSIQWGANQPQHF.

This chain links TRBV5-1 with TRBJ2-7; D ambiguous. The CDR3 is 15 residues long. The germline gives CDR1 SGHRS, CDR2 YFSETQ. V gave up 5 bases and J gave up 1 base, with 16 bases separating them. The CDR3 loop is CASRYWTGGSYEQYF. The CDR3 DNA is TGCGCCAGCAGATATTGGACGGGCGGATCCTACGAGCAGTACTTC.

The genes are TRBV2 and TRBJ2-4; the match to TRBD1 covers 9 bases. With 2 bases clipped from V and 9 bases from J, the junction kept 11 bases outside the gene matches. The CDR3 spans 16 residues. Looked up from germline, CDR1 is SNHLY and CDR2 is FYNNEI. This chain's CDR3 is CASSEPGQGTSIIQYF. The DNA for the CDR3 is TGTGCCAGCAGTGAACCGGGACAGGGTACGTCGATCATTCAGTACTTC.

V is TRBV25-1 and J is TRBJ2-2; tentatively, D is TRBD1 (5 bases). Trimming took off 0 bases at V and 3 bases at J, with 5 bases between the two ends. This CDR3 contains 14 residues. Germline lookup yields CDR1 MGHDK and CDR2 SYGVNS. The CDR3 nucleotides are TGTGCCAGCAGTGAATACAGGGACACCGGGGAGCTGTTTTTT. It specifies CASSEYRDTGELFF.

The chain links TRBV29-1 to TRBJ1-4; D uncertain. The CDR3 loop spans 13 amino acids. Germline loops: CDR1 SQVTM, CDR2 ANQGSEA. V was pared by 2 bases and J by 4 bases, with 8 bases between. This CDR3 is CSVEFGGNEKLFF. CDR3 bases: TGCAGCGTTGAATTCGGCGGTAATGAAAAACTGTTTTTT.

The chain couples TRBV27 to TRBJ1-5, with a possible D match to TRBD1 (5 bases). This CDR3 spans 15 amino acids. The germline CDR1 and CDR2 sequences are MNHEY and SMNVEV (reference sequence). The V and J ends lost 2 bases and 7 bases respectively, with 15 bases between them. The CDR3 is CASSLGSGNGQPQHF. CDR3 sequence (DNA): TGTGCCAGCAGTTTAGGTTCAGGGAACGGACAGCCCCAGCATTTT.

V is TRBV6-1 and J is TRBJ2-2; no reliable D call. The CDR3 extends over 11 amino acids. V lost 7 bases to trimming and J lost 8 bases, with 8 bases between them. Looked up from germline, CDR1 is MNHNS and CDR2 is SASEGT. CDR3 in amino acids: CASTYGGELFF. For the CDR3, the DNA is TGTGCCAGCACCTACGGGGGGGAGCTGTTTTTT.

This clone was observed a few times. The J gene is TRBJ1-5, the V gene TRBV27; TRBD1 matches at 9 bases. V lost 5 bases, J lost 6 bases, and 8 bases stayed unmatched. The CDR3 loop spans 15 amino acids. Germline V gives CDR1 MNHEY, CDR2 SMNVEV (reference sequence). CDR3 amino acids: CASSDSGTGLQPQHF. Here the CDR3 DNA reads TGTGCCAGCAGTGACTCCGGGACAGGGCTTCAGCCCCAGCATTTT.

This chain uses TRBV25-1 with TRBJ1-1; possibly TRBD1 for D (5 bases). Trimming removed 2 bases at V and 3 bases at J, with 13 bases between. CDR3 size: 15 residues. Germline-derived CDR1 and CDR2 are MGHDK and SYGVNS. This chain's CDR3 is CASSEAGVGDTEAFF. DNA of the CDR3: TGTGCCAGCAGTGAAGCCGGGGTAGGGGACACTGAAGCTTTCTTT.

The chain joins TRBV6-6 to TRBJ1-5; D is unclear. CDR1 and CDR2 from the germline V gene are MNHNY and SVGAGI (reference sequence). The CDR3 is 14 residues long. Trimming removed 11 bases from V and 4 bases from J, with 18 bases in between. The CDR3 DNA reads as TGTGCCGTGAGACGCGCTTGGGGTAATCAGCCCCAGCATTTT. It translates to CAVRRAWGNQPQHF.

The J gene is TRBJ1-1, the V gene TRBV4-2, with D maybe TRBD1 (6 bases). There are 21 residues in the CDR3. Germline-derived CDR1 and CDR2 are LGHNA and YNFKEQ. V lost 1 base, J lost 2 bases, and 29 bases lay in between. This CDR3 is CASSQARRLSGTTRGNTEAFF. DNA for the CDR3: TGTGCCAGCAGCCAAGCTCGACGGCTCTCCGGGACAACCAGGGGTAACACTGAAGCTTTCTTT.

The table lists this clone with a count of one. The genes are TRBV30 and TRBJ1-5; 7 bases fit TRBD1. The trim removed 2 bases at V and 3 bases at J, leaving 10 bases unmatched. The CDR3 length is 16 residues. Germline values: CDR1 GTSNPN, CDR2 SVGIG (reference sequence). The CDR3 DNA reads as TGTGCCTGGAGTCATTCCACCAGGGGGTCCAATCAGCCCCAGCATTTT. This gives the protein CAWSHSTRGSNQPQHF.

This rearrangement joins TRBV28 to TRBJ1-1, with D perhaps TRBD1 (5 bases). The CDR3 totals 12 residues. V shed 5 bases and J shed 8 bases, with 12 bases lying between them. Germline CDR1 MDHEN, CDR2 SYDVKM. CDR3 DNA: TGTGCCAGCAGTCTAACAGGTAGGGAAGCTTTCTTT. It codes for CASSLTGREAFF.

The chain uses TRBV6-6 and TRBJ1-1; D is ambiguous. This CDR3 has 13 residues. CDR1 and CDR2 (germline): MNHNY, SVGAGI (reference sequence). Trimming left V 4 bases short and J 1 base short, with 7 bases between. In nucleotides, the CDR3 is TGTGCCAGCAGTTCTCAGCCGAACACTGAAGCTTTCTTT. It encodes CASSSQPNTEAFF.

This rearrangement joins TRBV18 to TRBJ2-7, with D possibly being TRBD2 (5 bases). This CDR3 is built from 13 residues. The germline V and J ends were trimmed by 8 bases and 2 bases, with 13 bases remaining between them. The germline V gene encodes CDR1 KGHSH and CDR2 LQKENI. The CDR3 loop reads CASAGTGAYEQYF. The CDR3 DNA reads TGTGCCAGCGCGGGCACCGGAGCCTACGAGCAGTACTTC.

The chain uses TRBV6-1 and TRBJ2-3, with unresolved D. This CDR3 comprises 15 residues. Trimming shortened V by 6 bases and J by 5 bases, and 18 bases separated the two germline ends. Per the germline V gene, CDR1 is MNHNS and CDR2 is SASEGT. The CDR3 here is CASRPRHESRDTQYF. In DNA form, the CDR3 reads TGTGCCAGCAGACCGCGTCACGAGAGTCGAGATACGCAGTATTTT.

The CDR3 here is CASSPRETGELFF. The CDR3, as DNA: TGTGCCAGCAGCCCGCGGGAGACCGGGGAGCTGTTTTTT. The chain couples TRBV7-2 to TRBJ2-2, with TRBD2 matching over 7 bases. With 5 bases clipped from V and 5 bases from J, the junction kept 2 bases outside the gene matches. The V gene's germline CDR1 is SGHTA and CDR2 FQGNSA. The CDR3 is made up of 13 amino acids. The full variable domain, completed using reference TRBV7-2 and TRBJ2-2, is GAGVSQSPSNKVTEKGKDVELRCDPISGHTALYWYRQSLGQGLEFLIYFQGNSAPDKSGLPSDRFSAERTGGSVSTLTIQRTQQEDSAVYLCASSPRETGELFFGEGSRLTVL.

The rearrangement uses TRBV30 and TRBJ2-6; D is ambiguous. V was clipped by 1 base and J by 3 bases, with 7 bases between them. CDR1 GTSNPN and CDR2 SVGIG come from the germline V gene (reference sequence). The CDR3 loop spans 14 amino acids. CDR3 bases: TGTGCCTGGAGTGAAGGGTTTGGGGCCAACGTCCTGACTTTC. Translated: CAWSEGFGANVLTF. Complete variable domain (other parts from reference TRBV30 and TRBJ2-6): SQTIHQWPATLVQPVGSPLSLECTVEGTSNPNLYWYRQAAGRGLQLLFYSVGIGQISSEVPQNLSASRPQDRQFILSSKKLLLSDSGFYLCAWSEGFGANVLTFGAGSRLTVL.